This T cell receptor (beta chain) was found in a study of identical twins. Regarding the study as a whole: In beta out-of-frame sequences, the excess sharing between twins was weaker.

V gave up 0 bases and J gave up 8 bases; unmatched junction bases: 7. Per germline, CDR1 SGHRS and CDR2 YFSETQ. This CDR3 region has 15 residues. Healthy Caucasian donors formed the entire cohort. This clonotype has at least ten counts. Its target is not known. A universal primer site arose from template switching, and cDNA bore unique molecular identifiers. TCRdb re-analysed the 5' RACE reads in MiXCR, keeping a single row per CDR3 protein. Among fewer than 250,000 distinct CDR3 sequences, around 9.6% were seen once, and the ten largest hold about 5.5%. V usage is TRBV5-1 and J usage is TRBJ2-3, with TRBD2 matching 9 bases. The receptor's source is a woman between 18 and 29 years old in good health. Sequenced material: memory (CD45RO+) T cells sorted from blood. This chain's CDR3 is CASSLASGEIGTQYF. The DNA of the CDR3 is TGCGCCAGCAGCTTGGCTAGCGGGGAGATCGGTACGCAGTATTTT.